The clone carrying this T cell receptor beta chain was counted only a few times. Its antigen is undetermined. This sample was taken from a study of T cell repertoires in cytomegalovirus infection. Turning to the study itself: Matching HLA type and CMV infection were both indicated by public TCR beta signatures.

This CDR3 is built from 11 residues. Trimming removed 6 bases from V and 4 bases from J, with 4 bases in between. Germline CDR1 and CDR2: LGHNT and FRNRAP. TCRdb analysed the reads with MiXCR anew, one entry per CDR3 protein. The sample shows approximately 630,000 distinct CDR3 sequences, 20% to 25% of them seen only once. Study-wide findings and caveats: Accumulated public TCR beta family frequency recognized individuals carrying CMV together with the relevant HLA. HLA-C-restricted CMV clonotypes gave the most frequent clonotype in two of eight donors.

The chain carries TRBV12-5 and TRBJ1-3; D not certain. Sequenced material: CD8+ T cells from PBMCs. This TCR was recovered from a human donor in good health (CMV status not recorded). Some clones in this sample may be carry-over from other donors' samples. The CDR3 loop reads CASGPGNTIYF. CDR3 nucleotides: TGTGCTAGTGGCCCCGGAAACACCATATATTTT.